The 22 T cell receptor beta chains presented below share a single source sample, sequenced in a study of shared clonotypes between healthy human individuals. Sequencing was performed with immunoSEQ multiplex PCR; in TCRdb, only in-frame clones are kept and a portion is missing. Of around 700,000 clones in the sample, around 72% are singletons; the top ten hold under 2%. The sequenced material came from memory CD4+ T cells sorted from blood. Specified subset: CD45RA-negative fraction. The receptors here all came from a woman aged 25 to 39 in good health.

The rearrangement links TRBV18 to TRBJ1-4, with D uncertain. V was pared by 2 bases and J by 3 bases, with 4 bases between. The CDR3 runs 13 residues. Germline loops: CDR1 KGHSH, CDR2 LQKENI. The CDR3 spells CASSPGANEKLFF. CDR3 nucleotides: TGTGCCAGCTCACCAGGGGCTAATGAAAAACTGTTTTTT.

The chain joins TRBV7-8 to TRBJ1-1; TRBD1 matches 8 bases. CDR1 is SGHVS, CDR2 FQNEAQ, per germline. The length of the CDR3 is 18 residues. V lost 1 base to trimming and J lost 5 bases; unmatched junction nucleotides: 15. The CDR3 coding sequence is TGTGCCAGCAGCTTAGTGAGGTTGGCAGGGGGCAGGAGGACTGAAGCTTTCTTT. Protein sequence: CASSLVRLAGGRRTEAFF.

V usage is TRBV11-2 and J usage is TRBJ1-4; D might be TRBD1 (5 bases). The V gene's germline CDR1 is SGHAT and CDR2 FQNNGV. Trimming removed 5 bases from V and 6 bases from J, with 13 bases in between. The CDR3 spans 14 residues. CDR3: CASSRLTAYEKLFF. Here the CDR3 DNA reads TGTGCCAGCAGCCGGCTGACAGCTTATGAAAAACTGTTTTTT.

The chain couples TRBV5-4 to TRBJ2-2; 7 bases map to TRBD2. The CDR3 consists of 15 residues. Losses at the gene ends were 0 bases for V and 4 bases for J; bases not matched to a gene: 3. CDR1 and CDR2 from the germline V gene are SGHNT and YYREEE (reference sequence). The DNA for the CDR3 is TGTGCCAGCAGCTTGGGGAGCGGGGCCACCGGGGAGCTGTTTTTT. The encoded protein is CASSLGSGATGELFF.

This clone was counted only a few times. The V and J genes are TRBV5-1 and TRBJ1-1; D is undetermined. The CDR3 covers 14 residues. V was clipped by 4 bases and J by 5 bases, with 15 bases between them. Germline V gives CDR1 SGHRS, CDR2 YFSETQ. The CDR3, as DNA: TGCGCCAGCAGCAAAGTGGACGGGGAGACTGAAGCTTTCTTT. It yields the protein CASSKVDGETEAFF.

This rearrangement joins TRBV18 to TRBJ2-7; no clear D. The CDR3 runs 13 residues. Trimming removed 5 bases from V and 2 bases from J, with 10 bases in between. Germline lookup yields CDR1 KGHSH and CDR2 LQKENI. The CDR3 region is CASSFGQAYEQYF. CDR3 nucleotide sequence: TGTGCCAGCTCATTTGGGCAAGCCTACGAGCAGTACTTC. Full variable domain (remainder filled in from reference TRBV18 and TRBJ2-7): NAGVMQNPRHLVRRRGQEARLRCSPMKGHSHVYWYRQLPEEGLKFMVYLQKENIIDESGMPKERFSAEFPKEGPSILRIQQVVRGDSAAYFCASSFGQAYEQYFGPGTRLTVT.

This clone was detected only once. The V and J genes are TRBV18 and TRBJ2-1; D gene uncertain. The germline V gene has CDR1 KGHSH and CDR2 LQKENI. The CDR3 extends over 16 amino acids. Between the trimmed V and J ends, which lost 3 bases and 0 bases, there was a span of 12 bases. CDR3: CASSPSPVSSYNEQFF. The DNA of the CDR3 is TGTGCCAGCTCACCTTCCCCCGTCTCCTCCTACAATGAGCAGTTCTTC.

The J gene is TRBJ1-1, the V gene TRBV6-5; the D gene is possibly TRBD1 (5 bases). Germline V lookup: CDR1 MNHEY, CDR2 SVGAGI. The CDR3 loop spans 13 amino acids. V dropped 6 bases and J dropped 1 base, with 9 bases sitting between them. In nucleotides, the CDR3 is TGTGCCAGCAGGTCTGGGGGGAACACTGAAGCTTTCTTT. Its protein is CASRSGGNTEAFF.

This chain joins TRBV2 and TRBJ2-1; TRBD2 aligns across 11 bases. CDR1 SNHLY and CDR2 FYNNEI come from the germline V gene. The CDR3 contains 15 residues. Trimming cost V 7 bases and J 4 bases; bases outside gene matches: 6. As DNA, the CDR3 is TGTGCCAGCAACAGACTAGCGGGGTCGTACAATGAGCAGTTCTTC. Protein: CASNRLAGSYNEQFF.

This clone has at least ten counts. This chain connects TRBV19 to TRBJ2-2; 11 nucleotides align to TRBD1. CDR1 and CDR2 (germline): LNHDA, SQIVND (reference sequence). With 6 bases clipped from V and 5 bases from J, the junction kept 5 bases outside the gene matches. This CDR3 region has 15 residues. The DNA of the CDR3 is TGTGCCAGTAGCTCCGGGACAGGGGGTACCGGGGAGCTGTTTTTT. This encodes CASSSGTGGTGELFF.

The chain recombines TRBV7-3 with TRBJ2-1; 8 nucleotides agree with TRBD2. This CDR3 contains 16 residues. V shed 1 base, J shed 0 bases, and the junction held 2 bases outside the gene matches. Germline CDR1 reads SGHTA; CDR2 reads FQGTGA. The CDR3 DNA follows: TGTGCCAGCAGCTTAAAGAGCGGGAGCTCCTACAATGAGCAGTTCTTC. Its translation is CASSLKSGSSYNEQFF.

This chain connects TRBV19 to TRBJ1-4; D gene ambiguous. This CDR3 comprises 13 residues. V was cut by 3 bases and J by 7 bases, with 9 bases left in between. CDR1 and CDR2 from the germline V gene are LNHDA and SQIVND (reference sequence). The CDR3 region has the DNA TGTGCCAGTAGTATGGACCGATCTGAAAAACTGTTTTTT. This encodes CASSMDRSEKLFF. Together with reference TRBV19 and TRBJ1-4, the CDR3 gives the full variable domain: DGGITQSPKYLFRKEGQNVTLSCEQNLNHDAMYWYRQDPGQGLRLIYYSQIVNDFQKGDIAEGYSVSREKKESFPLTVTSAQKNPTAFYLCASSMDRSEKLFFGSGTQLSVL.

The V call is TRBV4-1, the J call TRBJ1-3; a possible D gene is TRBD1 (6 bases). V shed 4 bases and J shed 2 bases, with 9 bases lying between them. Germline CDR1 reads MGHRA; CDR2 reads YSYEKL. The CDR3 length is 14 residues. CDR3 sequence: CASSRGGPGNTIYF. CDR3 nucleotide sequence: TGCGCCAGCAGCCGAGGGGGGCCTGGAAACACCATATATTTT.

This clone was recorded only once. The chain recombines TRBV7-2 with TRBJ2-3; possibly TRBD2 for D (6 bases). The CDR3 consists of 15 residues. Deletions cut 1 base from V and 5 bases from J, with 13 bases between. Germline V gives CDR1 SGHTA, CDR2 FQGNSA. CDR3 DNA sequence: TGTGCCAGCAGCTTAGTGGCGGGATCCGAAGATACGCAGTATTTT. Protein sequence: CASSLVAGSEDTQYF. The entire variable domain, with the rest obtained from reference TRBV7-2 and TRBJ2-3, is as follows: GAGVSQSPSNKVTEKGKDVELRCDPISGHTALYWYRQSLGQGLEFLIYFQGNSAPDKSGLPSDRFSAERTGGSVSTLTIQRTQQEDSAVYLCASSLVAGSEDTQYFGPGTRLTVL.

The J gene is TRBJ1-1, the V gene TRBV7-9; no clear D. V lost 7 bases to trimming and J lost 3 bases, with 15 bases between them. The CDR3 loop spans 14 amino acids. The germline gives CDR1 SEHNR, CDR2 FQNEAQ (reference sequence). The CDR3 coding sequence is TGTGCCAGCACCTCAGTCGTGGGATACACTGAAGCTTTCTTT. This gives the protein CASTSVVGYTEAFF.

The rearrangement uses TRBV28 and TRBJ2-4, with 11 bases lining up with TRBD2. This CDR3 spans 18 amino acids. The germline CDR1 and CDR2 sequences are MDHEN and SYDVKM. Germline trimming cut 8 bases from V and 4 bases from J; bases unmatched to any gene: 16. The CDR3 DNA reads TGTGCCAGCCAAGGGTTAAGGCTAGCGGGAGGAGGGAAAAACATTCAGTACTTC. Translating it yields CASQGLRLAGGGKNIQYF.

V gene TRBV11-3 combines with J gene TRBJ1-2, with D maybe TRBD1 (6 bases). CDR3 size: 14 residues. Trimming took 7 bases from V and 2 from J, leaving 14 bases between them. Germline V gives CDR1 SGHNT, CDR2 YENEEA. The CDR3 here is CASKGRGGNYGYTF. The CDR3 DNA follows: TGTGCCAGCAAGGGCAGGGGCGGGAACTATGGCTACACCTTC.

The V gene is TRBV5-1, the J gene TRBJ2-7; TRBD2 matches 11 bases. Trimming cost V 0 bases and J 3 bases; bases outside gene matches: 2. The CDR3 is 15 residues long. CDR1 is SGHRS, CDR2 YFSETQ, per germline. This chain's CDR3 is CASSLGGTSGYEQYF. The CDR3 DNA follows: TGCGCCAGCAGCTTGGGCGGGACTAGCGGCTACGAGCAGTACTTC.

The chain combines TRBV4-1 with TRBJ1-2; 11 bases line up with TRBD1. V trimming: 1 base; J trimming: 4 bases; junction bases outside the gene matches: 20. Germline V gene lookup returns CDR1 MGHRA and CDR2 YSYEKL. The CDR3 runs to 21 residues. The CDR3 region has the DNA TGCGCCAGCAGCCAAGGGCCAGGGACAGGGGGTAAAACTATGGCTTCCTATGGCTACACCTTC. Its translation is CASSQGPGTGGKTMASYGYTF.

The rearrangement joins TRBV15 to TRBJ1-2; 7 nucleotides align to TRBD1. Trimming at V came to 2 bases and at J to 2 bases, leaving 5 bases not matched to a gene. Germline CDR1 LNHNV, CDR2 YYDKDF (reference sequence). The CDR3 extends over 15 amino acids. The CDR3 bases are TGTGCCACCAGCAGACTCGGGACAGCGAACTATGGCTACACCTTC. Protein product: CATSRLGTANYGYTF.

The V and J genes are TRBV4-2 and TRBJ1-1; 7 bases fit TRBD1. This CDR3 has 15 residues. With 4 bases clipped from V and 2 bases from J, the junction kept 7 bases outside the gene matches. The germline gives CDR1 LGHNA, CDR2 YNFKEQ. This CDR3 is CASSPQQGTNTEAFF. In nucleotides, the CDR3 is TGTGCCAGCAGCCCACAACAGGGGACAAACACTGAAGCTTTCTTT.

As DNA, the CDR3 is TGTGCCAGCTCACCAATCAGGGACTCCGGCTACACCTTC. Encoded protein: CASSPIRDSGYTF. J is TRBJ1-2 and V is TRBV18, with a tentative D call TRBD1 (5 bases). V lost 2 bases and J lost 8, with 12 bases in between. CDR3 size: 13 residues. From germline, CDR1 is KGHSH and CDR2 LQKENI.